The 10 T cell receptor beta chains in this list originate from one sample, sequenced in a study of Ad26.COV2.S vaccination and SARS-CoV-2 variants. The sample's treatment: around 19 received Ad26.COV2.S at low or high dose, single or two shots; 5 received placebo; per-sample allocation not given. Collection of samples fell on day 63 after the first vaccine or placebo injection. Assay: immunoSEQ multiplex PCR; the TCRdb copy retains only in-frame clones and omits some. The repertoire holds hundreds of thousands of clones, 83% seen once, with about 7.4% in the top ten. Sequences were derived from peripheral blood, sampled in a trial of Ad26.COV2.S vaccine versus placebo. Source of these receptors: a person aged 18-65 years who received the Ad26.COV2.S COVID-19 vaccine or a placebo.

The chain couples TRBV10-3 to TRBJ2-2, with a tentative D call TRBD1 (6 bases). Germline loops: CDR1 ENHRY, CDR2 SYGVKD. The CDR3 has 16 amino acids. V shed 6 bases and J shed 0 bases, with 14 bases lying between them. The DNA for the CDR3 is TGTGCCATCAGGGACAGCACAAACCCGAACACCGGGGAGCTGTTTTTT. It encodes CAIRDSTNPNTGELFF.

The J gene is TRBJ2-2, the V gene TRBV5-1; 7 bases match TRBD2. Per the germline V gene, CDR1 is SGHRS and CDR2 is YFSETQ. The trim removed 1 base at V and 5 bases at J, leaving 11 bases unmatched. There are 17 residues in the CDR3. CDR3 loop: CASSLIVAAGGTGELFF. CDR3 nucleotide sequence: TGCGCCAGCAGCTTGATTGTGGCTGCCGGGGGGACCGGGGAGCTGTTTTTT.

The chain carries TRBV4-1 and TRBJ1-1; 9 bases are shared with TRBD1. There are 16 residues in the CDR3. V lost 0 bases, J lost 9 bases, and 11 bases stayed unmatched. CDR1 and CDR2 (germline): MGHRA, YSYEKL. CDR3 in amino acids: CASSQDGGQGKGQAFF. The CDR3 DNA sequence: TGCGCCAGCAGCCAAGATGGGGGACAGGGAAAGGGACAAGCTTTCTTT.

This sequence joins TRBV7-3 and TRBJ2-3; no reliable D call. Trimming removed 2 bases from V and 2 bases from J, with 2 bases in between. CDR3 length equals 12 residues. The V gene's germline CDR1 is SGHTA and CDR2 FQGTGA. CDR3 in amino acids: CASSLYTDTQYF. CDR3 coding DNA: TGTGCCAGCAGCTTATACACAGATACGCAGTATTTT.

The genes are TRBV3-1 (or the pseudogene TRBV3-2) and TRBJ1-4, with D unresolved. V lost 4 bases to trimming and J lost 0 bases, with 9 bases between them. The length of the CDR3 is 15 residues. Germline lookup yields CDR1 LGHDT and CDR2 YNNKEL (reference sequence). CDR3 DNA: TGTGCCAGCAGCCTGGCGGTTGCAACTAATGAAAAACTGTTTTTT. Translation gives CASSLAVATNEKLFF.

This clone was counted once. V usage is TRBV6-6 and J usage is TRBJ2-2, with 10 bases identical to TRBD2. V shed 10 bases, J shed 3 bases, and the junction held 5 bases outside the gene matches. The length of the CDR3 is 14 residues. Per germline, CDR1 MNHNY and CDR2 SVGAGI (reference sequence). This CDR3 reads CAIKREGHTGELFF. In nucleotides, the CDR3 is TGTGCCATCAAGCGGGAGGGCCACACCGGGGAGCTGTTTTTT.

This clone came up a few times. J is TRBJ1-5 and V is TRBV7-2; D remains unclear. The V end was cut by 3 bases, the J end by 7 bases, with 10 bases between. Germline assignment: CDR1 SGHTA and CDR2 FQGNSA. This CDR3 is built from 13 residues. The CDR3 bases are TGTGCCAGCAGCTTTTGGGGTGAGCAGCCCCAGCATTTT. Translation gives CASSFWGEQPQHF.

This chain links TRBV9 with TRBJ1-1; possibly TRBD1 for D (5 bases). The CDR3 contains 11 residues. Germline CDR1 reads SGDLS; CDR2 reads YYNGEE. The V end lost 5 bases, the J end lost 7 bases, and 9 bases lay between the germline ends. The CDR3 loop is CASRGESEAFF. As DNA, the CDR3 is TGTGCCAGCAGGGGGGAGAGTGAAGCTTTCTTT.

The V and J genes are TRBV7-9 and TRBJ2-1, with 12 nucleotides matching TRBD2. Germline V lookup: CDR1 SEHNR, CDR2 FQNEAQ (reference sequence). The CDR3 extends over 17 amino acids. With 6 bases clipped from V and 7 bases from J, the junction kept 13 bases outside the gene matches. The CDR3 region is CASRPIRASGGANEQFF. The CDR3 DNA reads TGTGCCAGCAGACCCATCCGGGCTAGCGGGGGGGCGAATGAGCAGTTCTTC.

The chain employs TRBV2 and TRBJ1-1, with 7 bases lining up with TRBD1. After removal of 8 bases from V and 4 bases from J, the junction contained 7 bases not matched to a gene. Germline V gives CDR1 SNHLY, CDR2 FYNNEI. This CDR3 region has 13 residues. CDR3 sequence: CASGGQGVTEAFF. The DNA for the CDR3 is TGTGCCAGCGGGGGCCAGGGGGTCACTGAAGCTTTCTTT.